Below, 29 T cell receptor beta chains from the same sample are listed, as sequenced in a study of blood T cells in healthy people across ages. A second about 6 to 11 cycle PCR used barcoded and J-beta primers. TCRdb reprocessed the 5' RACE reads via MiXCR and lists one record per CDR3 protein. The data contain under 1 million distinct CDR3 sequences, under 45% of them seen just once; the ten biggest clones take up about a fifth. Sequenced material: blood. The receptors derive from a man in his sixties in good health.

V gene TRBV29-1 combines with J gene TRBJ2-7; unclear D gene. CDR1 SQVTM and CDR2 ANQGSEA come from the germline V gene. The length of the CDR3 is 12 residues. V lost 0 bases and J 5 bases, leaving 8 bases between the germline ends. CDR3 protein: CSVEDVGDEQYF. In nucleotides, the CDR3 is TGCAGCGTTGAAGATGTTGGGGACGAGCAGTACTTC.

The chain employs TRBV3-1 and TRBJ2-7; tentative D call: TRBD1 (5 bases). The CDR3 spans 15 residues. From germline, CDR1 is LGHDT and CDR2 YNNKEL (reference sequence). V was clipped by 3 bases and J by 3 bases, with 15 bases between them. The CDR3 bases are TGTGCCAGCAGCCATCAGGGCACTGCAGGCTACGAGCAGTACTTC. Translation: CASSHQGTAGYEQYF.

The table lists this clonotype with a few counts. The chain is built from TRBV20-1 and TRBJ2-3, with 8 bases aligning to TRBD1. The V gene's germline CDR1 is DFQATT and CDR2 SNEGSKA (reference sequence). The trim removed 6 bases at V and 0 bases at J, leaving 5 bases unmatched. The CDR3 spans 14 residues. For the CDR3, the DNA is TGCAGTGCAAGGACAGGGTCCAGCACAGATACGCAGTATTTT. Its translation is CSARTGSSTDTQYF.

V is TRBV7-6 and J is TRBJ2-3, with D unresolved. CDR1 SGHVS and CDR2 FNYEAQ come from the germline V gene. The length of the CDR3 is 13 residues. V was clipped by 2 bases and J by 8 bases, with 11 bases between them. The CDR3 DNA reads TGTGCCAGCAGCTTAAGCTCCCCAGGTACGCAGTATTTT. It specifies CASSLSSPGTQYF.

This rearrangement joins TRBV11-2 to TRBJ2-1; no clear D. The V end lost 3 bases, the J end lost 10 bases, and 25 bases lay between the germline ends. The CDR3 spans 17 residues. The germline V gene encodes CDR1 SGHAT and CDR2 FQNNGV. CDR3 amino acids: CASSFLTSGGYNVEQFF. DNA of the CDR3: TGTGCCAGCAGCTTTCTAACCTCGGGCGGATACAATGTGGAGCAGTTCTTC.

The V and J genes are TRBV5-1 and TRBJ2-2; weak D call: TRBD2 (6 bases). Germline CDR1 is SGHRS and CDR2 is YFSETQ. V lost 1 base and J lost 5, with 15 bases in between. This CDR3 has 16 amino acids. CDR3 amino acids: CASSLSPQGGTGELFF. The CDR3 DNA follows: TGCGCCAGCAGCTTGTCCCCGCAGGGAGGTACCGGGGAGCTGTTTTTT. The entire variable domain, with the rest obtained from reference TRBV5-1 and TRBJ2-2, is as follows: KAGVTQTPRYLIKTRGQQVTLSCSPISGHRSVSWYQQTPGQGLQFLFEYFSETQRNKGNFPGRFSGRQFSNSRSEMNVSTLELGDSALYLCASSLSPQGGTGELFFGEGSRLTVL.

The chain carries TRBV15 and TRBJ2-1; D is unclear. Trimming pared 5 bases from V and 5 bases from J, leaving 10 bases between. Germline CDR1 LNHNV, CDR2 YYDKDF (reference sequence). The CDR3 consists of 13 residues. CDR3 loop: CATSPRPNNEQFF. The CDR3 DNA is TGTGCCACCAGCCCACGCCCAAACAATGAGCAGTTCTTC.

The chain has TRBV12-3 or TRBV12-4 and TRBJ2-3; 8 bases agree with TRBD2. Trimming removed 5 bases from V and 2 bases from J; junction bases left unmatched: 12. This CDR3 has 17 residues. The CDR3 region is CASSPWTSHGTTDTQYF. In nucleotides, the CDR3 is TGTGCCAGCAGTCCATGGACTAGCCACGGGACCACAGATACGCAGTATTTT.

The chain couples TRBV4-2 to TRBJ1-1; 7 bases agree with TRBD1. The V segment lost 7 bases and the J segment 8 bases; nucleotides outside the gene matches: 7. This CDR3 comprises 12 residues. Germline lookup yields CDR1 LGHNA and CDR2 YNFKEQ. CDR3 sequence (DNA): TGTGCCAGCAAACAGGGGTGGAGAGAAGCTTTCTTT. Protein sequence: CASKQGWREAFF.

The J gene is TRBJ2-4, the V gene TRBV5-1; possibly TRBD1 or TRBD2 for D (5 bases each). CDR3 length: 14 residues. Germline lookup yields CDR1 SGHRS and CDR2 YFSETQ. Trimming cost V 5 bases and J 13 bases, with 22 bases left between them. CDR3 bases: TGCGCCAGCAGTATGGGGAACAGAAGGGGCGGGCAGTACTTC. This codes for CASSMGNRRGGQYF.

The J gene is TRBJ1-4, the V gene TRBV7-9, with a tentative D call TRBD1 (5 bases). Trimming left V 2 bases short and J 3 bases short, with 7 bases between. Germline CDR1 is SEHNR and CDR2 is FQNEAQ (reference sequence). This CDR3 is built from 14 residues. The CDR3 nucleotides read TGTGCCAGCAGCTTAACGACAGCTAATGAAAAACTGTTTTTT. This codes for CASSLTTANEKLFF.

V usage is TRBV7-8 and J usage is TRBJ2-7; D is uncertain. Trimming pared 6 bases from V and 6 bases from J, leaving 12 bases between. This CDR3 has 12 amino acids. Germline CDR1 is SGHVS and CDR2 is FQNEAQ. The CDR3 region is CASSHATAEQYF. The CDR3 coding sequence is TGTGCCAGCAGTCATGCTACCGCCGAGCAGTACTTC.

V usage is TRBV6-6 and J usage is TRBJ1-1; a weak D match, TRBD1 (5 bases). Between the trimmed V and J ends, which lost 6 bases and 0 bases, there was a span of 14 bases. The CDR3 loop spans 15 amino acids. Germline CDR1 is MNHNY and CDR2 is SVGAGI (reference sequence). CDR3 loop: CASSATAGLNTEAFF. CDR3 DNA: TGTGCCAGCAGCGCCACAGCGGGGCTGAACACTGAAGCTTTCTTT.

The rearrangement links TRBV6-1 to TRBJ2-7, with D possibly TRBD2 on 6 matching bases. Germline assignment: CDR1 MNHNS and CDR2 SASEGT. The CDR3 has 14 residues. The V end was cut by 2 bases, the J end by 6 bases, with 14 bases between. The CDR3 region is CASSEHGSPFEQYF. In DNA form, the CDR3 reads TGTGCCAGCAGTGAACACGGGAGCCCCTTCGAGCAGTACTTC.

The chain couples TRBV29-1 to TRBJ2-7, with TRBD1 matching over 10 bases. V gave up 5 bases and J gave up 4 bases; unmatched junction bases: 5. The CDR3 is 13 residues long. Germline CDR1 and CDR2: SQVTM and ANQGSEA. CDR3 sequence: CSVTGDRGYEQYF. Written as DNA, the CDR3 is TGCAGCGTTACCGGGGACAGGGGATACGAGCAGTACTTC.

The sample holds a few counts of this clonotype. This rearrangement joins TRBV14 to TRBJ2-5, with D perhaps TRBD2 (6 bases). The CDR3 contains 12 residues. The V and J ends lost 1 base and 7 bases respectively, with 7 bases between them. Germline V gene lookup returns CDR1 SGHDN and CDR2 FVKESK. Here the CDR3 DNA reads TGTGCCAGCAGCCAAGGGCGGGGGACCCAGTACTTC. It yields the protein CASSQGRGTQYF. The full variable domain, rest sourced from reference TRBV14 and TRBJ2-5, is EAGVTQFPSHSVIEKGQTVTLRCDPISGHDNLYWYRRVMGKEIKFLLHFVKESKQDESGMPNNRFLAERTGGTYSTLKVQPAELEDSGVYFCASSQGRGTQYFGPGTRLLVL.

The sample holds a few counts of this clonotype. This sequence joins TRBV7-2 and TRBJ2-2, with a tentative D call TRBD1 (5 bases). V was shortened by 3 bases and J by 4 bases, with 15 bases between the two germline ends. Per the germline V gene, CDR1 is SGHTA and CDR2 is FQGNSA. The CDR3 is made up of 16 amino acids. The CDR3 sequence is CASSFQGRVLTGELFF. The DNA for the CDR3 is TGTGCCAGCAGCTTCCAGGGCAGGGTGCTCACCGGGGAGCTGTTTTTT.

In this sample, this clonotype turned up once. The chain is built from TRBV6-5 and TRBJ2-5; perhaps TRBD1 as D (7 bases). There are 16 residues in the CDR3. V lost 5 bases and J 2 bases, leaving 18 bases between the germline ends. CDR1 and CDR2 (germline): MNHEY, SVGAGI. The CDR3 DNA reads TGTGCCAGCAGTACCAGGGGGGCAGGAACACAAGAGACCCAGTACTTC. Translated, it gives CASSTRGAGTQETQYF.

This clonotype was seen at least ten times. This sequence joins TRBV4-3 and TRBJ2-1; D not certain. The V and J ends lost 4 bases and 5 bases respectively, with 15 bases between them. The CDR3 extends over 15 amino acids. The germline CDR1 and CDR2 sequences are LGHNA and YSLEER. CDR3 bases: TGCGCCAGCAGCCGTCTGGATGGTAGTCACAATGAGCAGTTCTTC. This codes for CASSRLDGSHNEQFF.

V gene TRBV7-8 combines with J gene TRBJ2-1; TRBD1 aligns across 10 bases. The CDR3 runs to 17 residues. Trimming took 5 bases from V and 8 from J; bases not matched to a gene: 15. CDR1 and CDR2 (germline): SGHVS, FQNEAQ. CDR3 nucleotides: TGTGCCAGCAGCGTATTAGCCAGGACAGGGGGAGGGCATGAGCAGTTCTTC. It translates to CASSVLARTGGGHEQFF.

The sample holds a few counts of this clonotype. This rearrangement joins TRBV2 to TRBJ2-7; TRBD1 is a possible D gene (6 bases). Germline V lookup: CDR1 SNHLY, CDR2 FYNNEI. The CDR3 loop spans 14 amino acids. Trimming took off 4 bases at V and 2 bases at J, with 12 bases between the two ends. CDR3 amino acids: CASSVEKGAYEQYF. The CDR3 bases are TGTGCCAGCAGTGTGGAGAAGGGGGCCTACGAGCAGTACTTC.

Only a few counts were recorded for this clonotype. This sequence joins TRBV3-1 and TRBJ1-6; D may be TRBD1 (6 bases). Germline CDR1 reads LGHDT; CDR2 reads YNNKEL (reference sequence). V was trimmed by 1 base and J by 3 bases, leaving 7 bases between them. This CDR3 region has 15 residues. The CDR3 nucleotides are TGTGCCAGCAGCCAAGGACAGGTCTATAATTCACCCCTCCACTTT. Translation: CASSQGQVYNSPLHF.

About this clonotype: The junction differs from germline at one of its ends, possibly a read error. The gene calls are TRBV6-2 or TRBV6-3 and TRBJ2-1; the D is unclear. The CDR3 has 17 residues. Germline values: CDR1 MNHEY, CDR2 SVGEGT. CDR3 nucleotide sequence: TGTGCTAGCAGTTACTCCCTCGTTGCGAGCGCCTACAATGAGCAGTTCTTC. This translates into CASSYSLVASAYNEQFF.

The V call is TRBV5-5, the J call TRBJ2-7; D possibly corresponds to TRBD1 (5 bases). CDR1 SGHKS and CDR2 YYEKEE come from the germline V gene (reference sequence). CDR3 length equals 14 residues. V was pared by 3 bases and J by 2 bases, with 12 bases between. CDR3 residues: CASSSRQYTYEQYF. CDR3 coding DNA: TGTGCCAGCAGCTCCCGACAGTACACCTACGAGCAGTACTTC.

Here the CDR3 reads CASSLWSGGKGTEAFF. CDR3 sequence (DNA): TGTGCCAGCAGTTTATGGTCGGGGGGAAAGGGCACTGAAGCTTTCTTT. The V call is TRBV27, the J call TRBJ1-1, with D tentatively TRBD1 (5 bases). The germline CDR1 and CDR2 sequences are MNHEY and SMNVEV (reference sequence). This CDR3 has 16 amino acids. V gave up 1 base and J gave up 4 bases, with 16 bases separating them.

This clonotype came up a few times. The rearrangement uses TRBV4-3 and TRBJ2-7, with D maybe TRBD1 (5 bases). V lost 1 base, J lost 0 bases, and 13 bases lay in between. Germline CDR1 and CDR2: LGHNA and YSLEER. This CDR3 contains 16 residues. The CDR3 DNA sequence: TGCGCCAGCAGCCAAGTTTTGGGGCACAGCTCCTACGAGCAGTACTTC. It translates to CASSQVLGHSSYEQYF.

A few counts support this clonotype. The chain carries TRBV29-1 and TRBJ1-1; D is perhaps TRBD1 (5 bases). This CDR3 region has 12 residues. Germline values: CDR1 SQVTM, CDR2 ANQGSEA. V gave up 5 bases and J gave up 6 bases, with 13 bases separating them. CDR3 DNA sequence: TGCAGCGTTCAGGGAAGGTACGCTGAAGCTTTCTTT. The encoded protein is CSVQGRYAEAFF.

The chain couples TRBV7-8 to TRBJ2-1; weak D call: TRBD2 (7 bases). The CDR3 is 16 amino acids. Between the trimmed V and J ends, which lost 1 base and 5 bases, there was a span of 15 bases. The V gene's germline CDR1 is SGHVS and CDR2 FQNEAQ. CDR3 sequence (DNA): TGTGCCAGCAGCTTAGTGGAGGGGGGGAGCAACAATGAGCAGTTCTTC. It yields the protein CASSLVEGGSNNEQFF.

This chain uses TRBV12-3 or TRBV12-4 with TRBJ2-3; 8 bases fit TRBD1. Germline trimming cut 5 bases from V and 3 bases from J; bases unmatched to any gene: 7. The CDR3 runs 15 residues. CDR3 bases: TGTGCCAGCAGTCGGAGACAGGGGTATACAGATACGCAGTATTTT. It translates to CASSRRQGYTDTQYF.